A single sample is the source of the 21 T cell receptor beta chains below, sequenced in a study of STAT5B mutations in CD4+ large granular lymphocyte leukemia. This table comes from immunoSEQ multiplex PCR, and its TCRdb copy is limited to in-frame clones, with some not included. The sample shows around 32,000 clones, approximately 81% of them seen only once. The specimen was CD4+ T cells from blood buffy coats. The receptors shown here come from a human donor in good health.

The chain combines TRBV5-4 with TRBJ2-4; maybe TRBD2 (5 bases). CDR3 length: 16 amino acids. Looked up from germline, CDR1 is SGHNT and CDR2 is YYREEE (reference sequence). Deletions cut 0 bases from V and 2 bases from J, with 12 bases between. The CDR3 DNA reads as TGTGCCAGCAGCTTGGTCTCCCCCGGGACCAAAAACATTCAGTACTTC. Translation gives CASSLVSPGTKNIQYF.

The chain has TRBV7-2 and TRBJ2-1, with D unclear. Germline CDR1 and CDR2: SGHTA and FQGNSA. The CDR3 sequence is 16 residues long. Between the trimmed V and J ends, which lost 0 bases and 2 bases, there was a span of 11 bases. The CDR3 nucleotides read TGTGCCAGCAGCTTAGCACAGCTTCAAACCTACAATGAGCAGTTCTTC. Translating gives CASSLAQLQTYNEQFF.

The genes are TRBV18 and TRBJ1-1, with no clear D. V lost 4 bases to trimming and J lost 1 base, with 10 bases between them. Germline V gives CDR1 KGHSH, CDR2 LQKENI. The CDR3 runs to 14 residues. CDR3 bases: TGTGCCAGCTCACTAAAAGAGAGGAACACTGAAGCTTTCTTT. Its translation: CASSLKERNTEAFF.

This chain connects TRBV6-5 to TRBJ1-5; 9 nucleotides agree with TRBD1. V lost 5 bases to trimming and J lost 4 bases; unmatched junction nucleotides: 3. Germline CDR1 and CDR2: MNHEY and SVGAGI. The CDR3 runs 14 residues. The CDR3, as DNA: TGTGCCAGCAGTGCGGGACAGGGTAATCAGCCCCAGCATTTT. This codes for CASSAGQGNQPQHF.

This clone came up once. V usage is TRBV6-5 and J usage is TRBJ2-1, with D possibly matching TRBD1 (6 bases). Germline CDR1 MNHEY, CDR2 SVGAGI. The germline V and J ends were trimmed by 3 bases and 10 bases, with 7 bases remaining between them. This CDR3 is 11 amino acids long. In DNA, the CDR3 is TGTGCCAGCAGTTATCAGGGGGAGCAGTTCTTC. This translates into CASSYQGEQFF.

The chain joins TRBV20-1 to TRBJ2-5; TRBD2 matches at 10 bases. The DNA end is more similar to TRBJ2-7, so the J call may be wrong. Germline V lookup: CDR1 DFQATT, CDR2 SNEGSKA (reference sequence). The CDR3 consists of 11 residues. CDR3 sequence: CRAGGPYEQYF. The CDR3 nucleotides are TGCAGAGCGGGAGGGCCCTACGAGCAGTACTTC.

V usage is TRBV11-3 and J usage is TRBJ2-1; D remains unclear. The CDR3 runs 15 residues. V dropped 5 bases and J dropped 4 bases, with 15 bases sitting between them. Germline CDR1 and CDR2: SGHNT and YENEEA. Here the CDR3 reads CASSLLASPYNEQFF. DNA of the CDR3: TGTGCCAGCAGCCTCCTCGCGAGTCCGTACAATGAGCAGTTCTTC.

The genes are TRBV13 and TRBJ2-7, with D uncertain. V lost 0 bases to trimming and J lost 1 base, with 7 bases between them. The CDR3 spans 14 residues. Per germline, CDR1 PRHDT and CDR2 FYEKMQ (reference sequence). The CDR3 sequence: CASSLGHLSYEQYF. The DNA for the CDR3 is TGTGCCAGCAGCTTAGGTCACCTATCCTACGAGCAGTACTTC.

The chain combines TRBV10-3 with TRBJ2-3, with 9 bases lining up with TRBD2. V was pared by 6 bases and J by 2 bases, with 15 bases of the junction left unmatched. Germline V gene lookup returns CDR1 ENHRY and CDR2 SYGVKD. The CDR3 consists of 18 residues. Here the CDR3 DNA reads TGTGCCATCAGCCCCTCTCCGACTAGCGGTTCTTTCACAGATACGCAGTATTTT. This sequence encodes CAISPSPTSGSFTDTQYF.

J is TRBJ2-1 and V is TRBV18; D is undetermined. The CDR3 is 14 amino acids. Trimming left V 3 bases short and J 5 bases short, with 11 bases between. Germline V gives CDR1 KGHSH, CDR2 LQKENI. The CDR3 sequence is CASSPWTGNNEQFF. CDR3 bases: TGTGCCAGCTCACCTTGGACCGGAAACAATGAGCAGTTCTTC.

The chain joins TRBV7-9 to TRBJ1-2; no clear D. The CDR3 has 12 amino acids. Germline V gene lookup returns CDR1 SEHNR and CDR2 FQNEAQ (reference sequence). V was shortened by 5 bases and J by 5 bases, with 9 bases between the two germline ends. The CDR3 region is CASSRTEYGYTF. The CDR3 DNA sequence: TGTGCCAGCAGCCGTACGGAGTATGGCTACACCTTC.

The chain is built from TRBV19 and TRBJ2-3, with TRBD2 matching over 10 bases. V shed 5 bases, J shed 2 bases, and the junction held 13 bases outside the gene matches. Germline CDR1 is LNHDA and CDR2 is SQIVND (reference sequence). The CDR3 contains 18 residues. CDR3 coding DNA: TGTGCCAGTAGTGGTGGGAGCGGGAGGGCCCTCACCACAGATACGCAGTATTTT. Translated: CASSGGSGRALTTDTQYF.

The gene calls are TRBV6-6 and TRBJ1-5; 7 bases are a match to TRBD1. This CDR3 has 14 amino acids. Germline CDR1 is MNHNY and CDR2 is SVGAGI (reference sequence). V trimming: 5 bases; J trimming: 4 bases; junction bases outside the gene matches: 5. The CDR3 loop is CASSKTGENQPQHF. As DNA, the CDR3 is TGTGCCAGCAGTAAAACAGGGGAGAATCAGCCCCAGCATTTT.

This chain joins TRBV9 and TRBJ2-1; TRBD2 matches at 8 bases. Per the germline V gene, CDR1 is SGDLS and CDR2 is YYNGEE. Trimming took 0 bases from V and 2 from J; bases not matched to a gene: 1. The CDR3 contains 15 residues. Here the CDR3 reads CASSVDGGAYNEQFF. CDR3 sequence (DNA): TGTGCCAGCAGCGTAGACGGGGGGGCCTACAATGAGCAGTTCTTC.

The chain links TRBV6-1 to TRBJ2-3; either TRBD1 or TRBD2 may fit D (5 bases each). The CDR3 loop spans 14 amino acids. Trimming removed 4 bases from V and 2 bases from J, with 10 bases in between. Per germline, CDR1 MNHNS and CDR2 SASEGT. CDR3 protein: CASSVLGTTDTQYF. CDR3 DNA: TGTGCCAGCAGTGTTTTAGGGACCACAGATACGCAGTATTTT.

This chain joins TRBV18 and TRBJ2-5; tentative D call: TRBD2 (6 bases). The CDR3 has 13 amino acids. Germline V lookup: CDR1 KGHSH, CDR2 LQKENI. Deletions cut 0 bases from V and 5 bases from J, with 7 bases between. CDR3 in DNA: TGTGCCAGCTCACCACCGGGGAGGGAGACCCAGTACTTC. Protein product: CASSPPGRETQYF.

Written as DNA, the CDR3 is TGTGCCAGCAGCAACGACAGGGCTCCGGGGGAAAAACTGTTTTTT. It codes for CASSNDRAPGEKLFF. The chain employs TRBV5-5 and TRBJ1-4; TRBD1 agrees at 7 bases. Germline loops: CDR1 SGHKS, CDR2 YYEKEE (reference sequence). This CDR3 has 15 amino acids. The V and J ends lost 4 bases and 8 bases, in that order; junction bases with no gene match: 11. The variable domain in full, completed from reference TRBV5-5 and TRBJ1-4, reads DAGVTQSPTHLIKTRGQQVTLRCSPISGHKSVSWYQQVLGQGPQFIFQYYEKEERGRGNFPDRFSARQFPNYSSELNVNALLLGDSALYLCASSNDRAPGEKLFFGSGTQLSVL.

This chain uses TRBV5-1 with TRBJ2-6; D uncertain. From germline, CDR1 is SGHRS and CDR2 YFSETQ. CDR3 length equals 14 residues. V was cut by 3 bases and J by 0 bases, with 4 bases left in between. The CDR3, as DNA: TGCGCCAGCAGCTGGATCTCTGGGGCCAACGTCCTGACTTTC. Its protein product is CASSWISGANVLTF.

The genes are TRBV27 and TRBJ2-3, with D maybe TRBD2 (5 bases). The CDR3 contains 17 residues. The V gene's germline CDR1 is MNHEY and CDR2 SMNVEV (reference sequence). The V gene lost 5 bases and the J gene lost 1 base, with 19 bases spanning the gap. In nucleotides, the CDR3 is TGTGCCAGCAGTCCTCTACAGAGTATGAGGGGCACAGATACGCAGTATTTT. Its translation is CASSPLQSMRGTDTQYF.

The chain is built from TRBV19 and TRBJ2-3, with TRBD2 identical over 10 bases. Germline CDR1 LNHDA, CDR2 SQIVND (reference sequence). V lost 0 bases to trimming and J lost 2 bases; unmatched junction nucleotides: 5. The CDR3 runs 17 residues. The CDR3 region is CASSIDRLAGNTDTQYF. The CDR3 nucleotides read TGTGCCAGTAGTATAGACCGACTAGCGGGTAACACAGATACGCAGTATTTT.

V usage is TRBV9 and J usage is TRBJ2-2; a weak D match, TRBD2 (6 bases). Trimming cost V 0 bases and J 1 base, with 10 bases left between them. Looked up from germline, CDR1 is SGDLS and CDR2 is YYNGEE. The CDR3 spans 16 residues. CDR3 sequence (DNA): TGTGCCAGCAGCGTAGAGGAGGGAGGGAACACCGGGGAGCTGTTTTTT. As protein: CASSVEEGGNTGELFF.